The count of the clone carrying this T cell receptor (beta chain) is one. V lost 0 bases, J lost 6 bases, and 3 bases stayed unmatched. CDR1 is MNHEY, CDR2 SVGEGT, per germline. The CDR3 is 15 amino acids. These data originate in a study of T cells in Graves' hyperthyroidism and ophthalmopathy. Researchers took RNA transcripts and amplified the TCR beta CDR3 regions from them. A first-round RT-PCR of the TCR CDR3 used the HTBI primer set. TCRdb analysed the multiplex PCR reads with MiXCR anew, one entry per CDR3 protein. The sample records about 530,000 distinct CDR3 sequences, approximately 17% being singletons. Exclusion of patients followed from uncontrolled infection, other autoimmune disease, pregnancy or lactation.

The TCR comes from a woman aged 18-29 years with Graves' ophthalmopathy. Sample: blood. This chain joins TRBV6-2 or TRBV6-3 and TRBJ2-1, with TRBD2 identical over 9 bases. The CDR3 sequence: CASSYSGGGVNEQFF. DNA of the CDR3: TGTGCCAGCAGTTACTCAGGCGGGGGGGTCAATGAGCAGTTCTTC.